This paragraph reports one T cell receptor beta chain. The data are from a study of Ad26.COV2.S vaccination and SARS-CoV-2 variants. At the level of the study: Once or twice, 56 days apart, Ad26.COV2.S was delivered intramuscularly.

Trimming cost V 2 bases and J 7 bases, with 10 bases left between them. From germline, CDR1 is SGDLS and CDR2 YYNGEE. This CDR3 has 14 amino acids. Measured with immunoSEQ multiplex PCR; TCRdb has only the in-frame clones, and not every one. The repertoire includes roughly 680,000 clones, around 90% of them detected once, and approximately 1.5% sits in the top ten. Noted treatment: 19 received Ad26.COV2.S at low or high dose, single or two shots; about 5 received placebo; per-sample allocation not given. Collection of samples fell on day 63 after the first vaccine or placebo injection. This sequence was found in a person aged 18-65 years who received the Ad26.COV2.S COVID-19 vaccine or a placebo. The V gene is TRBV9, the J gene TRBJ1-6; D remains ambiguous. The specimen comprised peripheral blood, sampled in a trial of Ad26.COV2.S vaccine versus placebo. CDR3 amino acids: CASSVRVGNSPLHF. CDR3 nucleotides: TGTGCCAGCAGCGTTCGGGTCGGCAATTCACCCCTCCACTTT. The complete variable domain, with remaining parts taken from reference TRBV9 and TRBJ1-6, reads DSGVTQTPKHLITATGQRVTLRCSPRSGDLSVYWYQQSLDQGLQFLIQYYNGEERAKGNILERFSAQQFPDLHSELNLSSLELGDSALYFCASSVRVGNSPLHFGNGTRLTVT.